These 6 T cell receptor beta chains share one sample of origin, sequenced in a study of regulatory T cells in long-lasting Graves disease. Documented time point: newly diagnosed GD, antithyroid drugs for less than 3 months. Scientists built the TCR library using RNA that was extracted from PBMCs. Both iRepertoire HTBI primers and Arm-PCR of CDR3 regions were used to build the TCR beta libraries. TCRdb reprocessed the multiplex PCR reads with MiXCR, giving one entry per CDR3 protein. The top ten clones hold about a fifth of a sample with over 300,000 distinct CDR3 sequences, around 16% of them seen once. Sequenced here: peripheral blood mononuclear cells (PBMCs), sampled at new diagnosis, from a patient treated with antithyroid drugs. All receptors come from a female donor with Graves disease.

This clonotype came up many times. The chain combines TRBV15 with TRBJ1-5; unclear D gene. V lost 6 bases, J lost 0 bases, and 12 bases lay in between. Germline V gene data show CDR1 as LNHNV and CDR2 as YYDKDF (reference sequence). The CDR3 runs 15 residues. CDR3 DNA: TGTGCCACCAGAATGGGCGGATCTAGCAATCAGCCCCAGCATTTT. Translation: CATRMGGSSNQPQHF.

This clonotype was detected many times. This rearrangement joins TRBV4-3 to TRBJ2-1; 7 bases align to TRBD1. The length of the CDR3 is 16 residues. Germline V lookup: CDR1 LGHNA, CDR2 YSLEER. V was pared by 0 bases and J by 2 bases, with 4 bases of the junction left unmatched. DNA for the CDR3: TGCGCCAGCAGCCAAGATCGGGGACAGCCCTACAATGAGCAGTTCTTC. This gives the protein CASSQDRGQPYNEQFF.

There are a few counts of this clonotype. The chain carries TRBV20-1 and TRBJ1-5; D is possibly TRBD1 (6 bases). The CDR3 runs to 14 residues. Trimming removed 5 bases from V and 1 base from J, with 12 bases in between. Germline values: CDR1 DFQATT, CDR2 SNEGSKA (reference sequence). The CDR3 loop is CSAAQDRSNQPQHF. The CDR3, as DNA: TGCAGTGCTGCGCAGGACAGAAGCAATCAGCCCCAGCATTTT.

This clonotype was seen repeatedly, ten times or more. The DNA for the CDR3 is TGTGCCAGCAGACCGAGGGCGGTGGGTGAAAAACTGTTTTTT. This gives the protein CASRPRAVGEKLFF. The chain couples TRBV2 to TRBJ1-4; D is unclear. The V gene's germline CDR1 is SNHLY and CDR2 FYNNEI. This CDR3 region has 14 residues. The V end was cut by 6 bases, the J end by 7 bases, with 15 bases between. The whole variable domain, filled in from reference TRBV2 and TRBJ1-4, reads EPEVTQTPSHQVTQMGQEVILRCVPISNHLYFYWYRQILGQKVEFLVSFYNNEISEKSEIFDDQFSVERPDGSNFTLKIRSTKLEDSAMYFCASRPRAVGEKLFFGSGTQLSVL.

This rearrangement joins TRBV12-5 to TRBJ2-3; maybe TRBD1 (5 bases). With 3 bases removed from V and 5 bases from J, the gap between germline ends came to 9 bases. CDR1 and CDR2 (germline): LGHNT, FRNRAP. This CDR3 contains 13 residues. The CDR3 coding sequence is TGTGCTAGTGGTTTACCCCAGGGAGATACGCAGTATTTT. Its protein product is CASGLPQGDTQYF.

This clonotype was counted at least ten times. The V call is TRBV6-5, the J call TRBJ2-7; 9 bases are shared with TRBD2. Germline V gives CDR1 MNHEY, CDR2 SVGAGI. The V and J ends lost 0 bases and 2 bases, in that order; junction bases with no gene match: 14. This CDR3 has 19 amino acids. The CDR3 is CASSYSTIAGGPLTYEQYF. CDR3 nucleotides: TGTGCCAGCAGTTACTCGACGATCGCGGGAGGGCCCCTCACCTACGAGCAGTACTTC.